This T cell receptor (beta chain) was profiled in a study of patients and donors after allogeneic stem cell transplantation. This CDR3 has 15 amino acids. Trimming removed 6 bases at V and 2 bases at J, with 17 bases between. MiXCR was run by TCRdb on the RT-PCR reads, yielding one entry per CDR3 protein. The repertoire holds roughly 940,000 distinct CDR3 sequences, with approximately 19% as singletons. The chain links TRBV12-3 or TRBV12-4 to TRBJ2-7; D is ambiguous. The sample taken for sequencing was blood, either unsorted or a sorted T cell fraction (not recorded which). This clonotype was obtained from a human donor who was either an allogeneic HSCT recipient or a stem cell or donor lymphocyte infusion donor (not recorded which). It is not recorded whose cells these are; they may come from a transplant donor. The CDR3 sequence: CASSPLRADPYEQYF. CDR3 coding DNA: TGTGCCAGCAGCCCCCTTCGGGCCGATCCCTACGAGCAGTACTTC.